This section outlines one T cell receptor (beta chain) sequence together with its context. Which antigen it targets is not known. Per-base quality was not reported, and no clone a single base away is much larger than it. This record belongs to a study of T cell responses to AZD1222 COVID-19 vaccine (dated by TCRdb to about 2021). Some background on the complete study: A total of about 230 trial participants underwent TCR sequencing, of whom 207 received two doses of AZD1222 and 26 received two doses of the MenACWY control vaccine. Trial participants were enrolled by age into 18-55, 56-69 and 70-plus year subgroups, with roughly 160, 29 and 62 TCR-sequenced participants respectively. Study-level results and caveats: CD4 TCRs associated with the vaccine covered the entire spike protein, and the dominant responses were in regions 160-218 and 743-854. Conclusions about previously exposed vaccinees were limited because only six AZD1222 recipients were SARS-CoV-2 seropositive at baseline. After two AZD1222 doses, spike-specific TCR breadth and depth were significantly higher than at day 0 and than in MenACWY recipients. Participants were mostly white British, with more females than males. The authors suggested clonal diversity may have been underestimated. No day 14 peak-response samples were available, so repertoires were characterized only after the peak T cell response. Nearly half of unique spike-specific TCRs reportedly recognized epitopes outside regions mutated in the B.1.351 and B.1.1.7 variants. The 56-69-year group was small, and its depth increase did not reach significance, likely because of low power.

Explained via the paper, the time point label denotes: baseline before first vaccination. Taken with the paper, the label for treatment or condition translates to: meningococcal conjugate vaccine given as trial control. The vaccinee samples were drawn from two UK trials, COV001 and COV002, one of which was a single-blind randomized controlled phase 2/3 trial testing AZD1222 (ChAdOx1 nCoV-19) in healthy adults. For TCRbeta chain sequencing, PBMC samples were collected from trial participants at day 0 and at day 28 after the second dose. The CDR3 regions of human TCRbeta chains were subjected to immunosequencing. From the authors' description of their analysis: TCRs in the repertoires were matched against a reference library of SARS-CoV-2-specific TCRs that had been generated with the MIRA antigen-specificity platform. Breadth meant the fraction of unique TCRs that were SARS-CoV-2-associated, whereas depth meant the fraction of total T cells that were SARS-CoV-2-associated. Using the MIRA data, each spike-specific TCR was assigned both to the spike region to which the TCR was reactive and to a CD4 or CD8 class. Log10-transformed breadth and depth values were compared by one-way ANOVA with Sidak's multiple comparisons tests. TCRdb stores this immuneACCESS table with in-frame sequences only. Part of the clones is absent; in the studies checked, under half of the shortfall reflects unresolved V genes, and no reason is known for the rest. The DNA gave D and trimming, while V, J and clone size come from that table. This sample lists 130,000 to 150,000 clones; 85% to 95% were detected once. The ten largest clones add up to 2.5% to 3% of the sample.

CDR3 length: 11 amino acids, cysteine to phenylalanine. The read is trimmed to its CDR3 DNA, 33 bases read in frame from base 1. CDR1 and CDR2 are read off the germline V gene as SGHVS and FQNEAQ. Trimming costs V 5 bases and J 9 bases, and their ends lie 8 bases apart. The TCR sequence derives from an adult in good health. This specimen was peripheral blood, taken on day 0 of MenACWY control vaccination. The chain is made from TRBV7-8 and TRBJ2-1, with the identity of the D gene unclear. The sequenced DNA: TGTGCCAGCAGCGAGACCGGTGAGCAGTTCTTC. Protein translation: CASSETGEQFF.